Included here is one TCR beta chain sequence, with context. The germline gives CDR1 SGHTA, CDR2 FQGTGA. The ends lost 1 base at V and 4 bases at J; junction bases unmatched: 7. The CDR3 runs to 16 residues. This sample is drawn from a study of T cell changes during pregnancy in multiple sclerosis. Profiling relied on immunoSEQ multiplex PCR, and the TCRdb table lists in-frame clones only, not all of them. The profile shows tens of thousands of clones, about 90% of them singletons. The chain employs TRBV7-3 and TRBJ2-1, with 7 bases identical to TRBD2. The sequences come from CD4+ T cells from peripheral blood mononuclear cells, collected after pregnancy. The TCR sequence derives from a female donor with multiple sclerosis, enrolled in a pregnancy study. The CDR3 nucleotides read TGTGCCAGCAGCTTAATGGGAGCGGGGATATACAATGAGCAGTTCTTC. As protein: CASSLMGAGIYNEQFF.